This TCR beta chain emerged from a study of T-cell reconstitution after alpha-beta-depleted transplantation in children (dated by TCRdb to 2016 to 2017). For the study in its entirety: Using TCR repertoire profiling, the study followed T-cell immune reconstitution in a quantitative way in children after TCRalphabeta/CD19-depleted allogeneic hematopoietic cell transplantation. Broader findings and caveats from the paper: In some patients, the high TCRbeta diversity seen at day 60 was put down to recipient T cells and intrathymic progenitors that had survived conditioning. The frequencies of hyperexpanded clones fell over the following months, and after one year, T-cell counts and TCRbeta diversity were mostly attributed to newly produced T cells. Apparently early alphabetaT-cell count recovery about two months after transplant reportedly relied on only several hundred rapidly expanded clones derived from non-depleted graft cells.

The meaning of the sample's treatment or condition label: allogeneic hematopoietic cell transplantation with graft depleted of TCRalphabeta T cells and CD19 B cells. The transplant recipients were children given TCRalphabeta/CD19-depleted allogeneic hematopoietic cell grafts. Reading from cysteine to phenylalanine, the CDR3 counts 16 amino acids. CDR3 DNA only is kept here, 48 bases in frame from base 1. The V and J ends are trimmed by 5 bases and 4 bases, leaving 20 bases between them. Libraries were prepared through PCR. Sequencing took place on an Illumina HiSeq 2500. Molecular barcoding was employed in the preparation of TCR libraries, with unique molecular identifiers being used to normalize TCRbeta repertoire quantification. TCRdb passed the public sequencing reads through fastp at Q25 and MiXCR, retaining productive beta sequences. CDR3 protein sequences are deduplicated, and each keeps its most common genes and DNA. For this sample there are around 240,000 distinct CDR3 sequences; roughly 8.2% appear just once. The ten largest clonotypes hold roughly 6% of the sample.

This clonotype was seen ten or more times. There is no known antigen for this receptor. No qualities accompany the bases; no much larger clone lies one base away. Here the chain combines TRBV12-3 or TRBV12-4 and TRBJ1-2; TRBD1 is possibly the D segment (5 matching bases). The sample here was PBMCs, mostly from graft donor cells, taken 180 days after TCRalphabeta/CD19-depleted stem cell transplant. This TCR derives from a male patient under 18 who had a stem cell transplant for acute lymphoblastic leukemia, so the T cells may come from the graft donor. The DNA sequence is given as TGTGCCAGCAGTCCTACCCCAATTCGCGGGGGCTATGGCTACACCTTC. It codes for CASSPTPIRGGYGYTF.